This TCR beta chain was recovered during a study of radiation and T cells in renal cell carcinoma. For this clone: A junction end diverges from the germline sequence, so it may reflect a read error.

This CDR3 region has 15 residues. Germline CDR1 reads SGDLS; CDR2 reads YYNGEE. Regarding time point: blood 4 weeks post-SBRT, at nephrectomy. Treatment described: 15 Gy SBRT to primary tumor, nephrectomy 4 weeks later. After SBRT, blood was collected at 2 and 4 weeks, plus baseline. Profiling relied on immunoSEQ multiplex PCR, and the TCRdb table lists in-frame clones only, not all of them. The sample consists of about 83,000 clones, 75% to 90% of them appearing once. The source material was blood, sampled from a patient whose treatment included radiotherapy and nephrectomy. The chain employs TRBV9 and TRBJ2-3; the D gene is possibly TRBD1 (6 bases). The TCR was taken from a woman aged 60-70 years with renal cell carcinoma. The CDR3 loop reads CASSVDTGFIDTQCF. The CDR3 DNA reads as TGTGCCAGCAGCGTAGATACAGGGTTCATAGATACGCAGTGTTTT.